What follows are 23 T cell receptor beta chains derived from one specimen sequenced in a study of cytomegalovirus exposure and HLA in healthy donors. PCR primers comprised 60 Vbeta and 13 Jbeta primers. Libraries were prepared by immunoSEQ multiplex PCR; TCRdb keeps only in-frame clonotypes and omits some of them. Of more than 150,000 clones listed, roughly 85% were seen once; the top ten hold more than 12%. Source material: PBMCs. These receptors were taken from a man aged 45 to 65 in good health and CMV-seropositive.

J is TRBJ2-1 and V is TRBV6-1; 7 positions match TRBD2. Trimming cost V 1 base and J 10 bases; bases outside gene matches: 10. The V gene's germline CDR1 is MNHNS and CDR2 SASEGT. The CDR3 spans 15 residues. CDR3 nucleotides: TGTGCCAGCAGTGAAGGGCTAGCGGAGGGCGGCGAGCAGTTCTTC. Translation gives CASSEGLAEGGEQFF.

The V call is TRBV7-7, the J call TRBJ2-2; 11 bases fit TRBD1. Germline trimming cut 5 bases from V and 2 bases from J; bases unmatched to any gene: 10. This CDR3 spans 18 amino acids. Germline V gene lookup returns CDR1 SSHAT and CDR2 FNYEAQ (reference sequence). CDR3: CASSHSGQGAGNTGELFF. CDR3 bases: TGTGCCAGCAGCCATTCCGGACAGGGGGCTGGTAACACCGGGGAGCTGTTTTTT.

The V gene is TRBV2, the J gene TRBJ1-6; D is unclear. The CDR3 extends over 15 amino acids. The V gene lost 4 bases and the J gene lost 6 bases, with 13 bases spanning the gap. CDR1 and CDR2 (germline): SNHLY, FYNNEI. Written as DNA, the CDR3 is TGTGCCAGCAGTGTGGAGGGAACACGTAATTCACCCCTCCACTTT. This encodes CASSVEGTRNSPLHF.

The gene calls are TRBV2 and TRBJ2-5; no firm D call. Germline-derived CDR1 and CDR2 are SNHLY and FYNNEI. Trimming removed 0 bases at V and 1 base at J, with 9 bases between. The CDR3 extends over 15 amino acids. The CDR3, as DNA: TGTGCCAGCAGTGAAGCTACAAGTGGCCAAGAGACCCAGTACTTC. Its protein is CASSEATSGQETQYF. Full variable domain (rest looked up from reference TRBV2 and TRBJ2-5): EPEVTQTPSHQVTQMGQEVILRCVPISNHLYFYWYRQILGQKVEFLVSFYNNEISEKSEIFDDQFSVERPDGSNFTLKIRSTKLEDSAMYFCASSEATSGQETQYFGPGTRLLVL.

This clone was found a few times. The rearrangement links TRBV2 to TRBJ2-3, with 15 bases matching TRBD2. There are 15 residues in the CDR3. V shed 5 bases and J 5 bases; nucleotides not matched to a gene: 2. CDR1 and CDR2 (germline): SNHLY, FYNNEI. The CDR3 DNA reads TGTGCCAGCAGTTGGACTAGCGGGGGGGTAGATACGCAGTATTTT. Residues: CASSWTSGGVDTQYF.

Worth noting for this clone: Without the conserved terminal phenylalanine or tryptophan, this CDR3 likely stems from a read error. The DNA is omitted, as the CDR3 cannot be located on it reliably, and the CDR3 follows TCRdb's listing. The rearrangement uses TRBV6-5 and TRBJ1-2; TRBD1 is the table's D call and was not checked against the DNA. The CDR3 is made up of 14 amino acids, end residues included. The V gene's germline CDR1 is MNHEY and CDR2 SVGAGI. The CDR3 loop reads CASSYPSTGGDPCY.

The J gene is TRBJ2-7, the V gene TRBV5-1; 8 bases match TRBD1. V trimming: 2 bases; J trimming: 4 bases; junction bases outside the gene matches: 5. Germline lookup yields CDR1 SGHRS and CDR2 YFSETQ. The CDR3 is made up of 14 amino acids. This chain's CDR3 is CASSFLGQGYEQYV. CDR3 nucleotides: TGCGCCAGCAGCTTTTTAGGACAGGGATACGAGCAGTACGTC.

This chain joins TRBV6-5 and TRBJ2-3, with a weak D call TRBD1 (6 bases). The ends were cut back, 6 bases at V and 2 bases at J, with 12 bases in the middle. The germline V gene encodes CDR1 MNHEY and CDR2 SVGAGI. This CDR3 has 14 residues. The CDR3 region has the DNA TGTGCCAGCAGCTTCAGGGGATACACAGATACGCAGTATTTT. It encodes CASSFRGYTDTQYF.

The chain has TRBV27 and TRBJ1-2; tentative D call: TRBD1 (5 bases). The ends were cut back, 3 bases at V and 0 bases at J, with 11 bases in the middle. This CDR3 comprises 15 residues. CDR1 and CDR2 (germline): MNHEY, SMNVEV (reference sequence). Here the CDR3 DNA reads TGTGCCAGCAGTTTTAGGGGATTCGCTAACTATGGCTACACCTTC. This encodes CASSFRGFANYGYTF.

The gene calls are TRBV30 and TRBJ1-6; D might be TRBD1 (6 bases). Germline V gene lookup returns CDR1 GTSNPN and CDR2 SVGIG (reference sequence). The CDR3 spans 14 residues. Trimming shortened V by 3 bases and J by 10 bases, and 16 bases separated the two germline ends. The CDR3 is CAWSETGTDSPLHF. The DNA for the CDR3 is TGTGCCTGGAGCGAGACAGGTACGGACTCACCCCTCCACTTT.

The V gene is TRBV4-3, the J gene TRBJ1-1; D not resolved. Germline loops: CDR1 LGHNA, CDR2 YSLEER. CDR3 length: 13 residues. The V and J ends lost 0 bases and 8 bases respectively, with 10 bases between them. The CDR3 loop reads CASSQDRGSEAFF. The CDR3 DNA reads TGCGCCAGCAGCCAAGATCGGGGATCCGAAGCTTTCTTT.

CDR3 region: CASRHGNYGYTF. DNA for the CDR3: TGTGCCAGCAGACACGGGAACTATGGCTACACCTTC. This chain links TRBV27 with TRBJ1-2; D unresolved. In germline, CDR1 is MNHEY, CDR2 SMNVEV (reference sequence). Trimming removed 6 bases at V and 2 bases at J, with 7 bases between. This CDR3 spans 12 amino acids.

In its sample, this clone was seen a few times. The V and J genes are TRBV9 and TRBJ2-3; 7 bases map to TRBD2. V was pared by 3 bases and J by 5 bases, with 9 bases of the junction left unmatched. This CDR3 has 15 residues. The V gene's germline CDR1 is SGDLS and CDR2 YYNGEE. The CDR3 region is CASSAVAGPKDTQYF. DNA for the CDR3: TGTGCCAGCAGCGCCGTAGCGGGTCCTAAAGATACGCAGTATTTT.

The CDR3 loop is CASSEGGLWTRETQYF. The CDR3 nucleotides read TGTGCCAGCAGTGAAGGGGGACTATGGACGAGAGAGACCCAGTACTTC. The chain recombines TRBV6-1 with TRBJ2-5; 7 nucleotides agree with TRBD2. The length of the CDR3 is 16 residues. Germline assignment: CDR1 MNHNS and CDR2 SASEGT. Trimming removed 1 base from V and 4 bases from J; junction bases left unmatched: 9.

The gene calls are TRBV9 and TRBJ2-2; 11 bases match TRBD1. V lost 4 bases to trimming and J lost 5 bases; unmatched junction nucleotides: 4. Germline V gene lookup returns CDR1 SGDLS and CDR2 YYNGEE. This CDR3 is built from 15 residues. For the CDR3, the DNA is TGTGCCAGCAGCCAAAGGGACAGGGGGACCGGGGAGCTGTTTTTT. Translating gives CASSQRDRGTGELFF.

This clone has only a few counts. J is TRBJ1-6 and V is TRBV6-5, with 10 bases aligning to TRBD1. After removal of 6 bases from V and 7 bases from J, the junction contained 6 bases not matched to a gene. CDR3 length: 15 amino acids. Germline CDR1 is MNHEY and CDR2 is SVGAGI. CDR3 bases: TGTGCCAGCAGCCTGGGACAGGGGTTCAATTCACCCCTCCACTTT. The encoded protein is CASSLGQGFNSPLHF.

The J gene is TRBJ2-7, the V gene TRBV7-2; D call uncertain. Germline CDR1 is SGHTA and CDR2 is FQGNSA. Trimming took 5 bases from V and 1 from J, leaving 12 bases between them. The CDR3 is 14 residues long. Here the CDR3 DNA reads TGTGCCAGCAGCCCCTTTCGGGTTTCCTACGAGCAGTACTTC. Amino acids: CASSPFRVSYEQYF.

This clone was counted a few times. V gene TRBV5-6 combines with J gene TRBJ1-2; D not resolved. The CDR3 sequence is 13 residues long. V was trimmed by 6 bases and J by 4 bases, leaving 13 bases between them. Looked up from germline, CDR1 is SGHDT and CDR2 is YYEEEE. The DNA of the CDR3 is TGTGCCAGCAACACCGGTCGGGGCTATGGCTACACCTTC. Its protein product is CASNTGRGYGYTF.

This chain connects TRBV6-6 to TRBJ2-5; 7 nucleotides align to TRBD2. Near its end, the DNA agrees better with TRBJ2-7, so the J call may be wrong. The CDR3 sequence is 12 residues long. The germline gives CDR1 MNHNY, CDR2 SVGAGI (reference sequence). The CDR3 DNA follows: TGTGCCAGCAGACAGTCGGGGGGCGAGCAGTACTTC. Translating gives CASRQSGGEQYF.

V gene TRBV2 combines with J gene TRBJ1-1; a weak D match, TRBD1 (6 bases). Trimming shortened V by 3 bases and J by 8 bases, and 10 bases separated the two germline ends. CDR1 SNHLY and CDR2 FYNNEI come from the germline V gene. The CDR3 has 12 amino acids. This CDR3 is CASSEETGEAFF. CDR3 nucleotides: TGTGCCAGCAGTGAGGAAACAGGGGAAGCTTTCTTT.

V is TRBV6-1 and J is TRBJ2-5; 7 nucleotides match TRBD1. CDR3 length: 18 residues. Germline CDR1 reads MNHNS; CDR2 reads SASEGT. Trimming took 4 bases from V and 0 from J; bases not matched to a gene: 14. DNA of the CDR3: TGTGCCAGCAGTGCGCCTGTAGAGACAGGGTGGGACCAAGAGACCCAGTACTTC. It codes for CASSAPVETGWDQETQYF.

This clone was seen once. The rearrangement joins TRBV5-6 to TRBJ2-7; TRBD2 matches at 7 bases. Germline V gene lookup returns CDR1 SGHDT and CDR2 YYEEEE. The ends lost 3 bases at V and 3 bases at J; junction bases unmatched: 6. This CDR3 is built from 14 residues. The DNA of the CDR3 is TGTGCCAGCAGCTCAAACCGGGGGGACTACGAGCAGTACGTC. Amino acid sequence: CASSSNRGDYEQYV.

This chain joins TRBV6-1 and TRBJ1-1; weak D call: TRBD1 (5 bases). The length of the CDR3 is 14 residues. Trimming stripped 6 bases from V and 7 bases from J, with 18 bases between. The V gene's germline CDR1 is MNHNS and CDR2 SASEGT. The DNA for the CDR3 is TGTGCCAGCAGGACGGGGGGGAATAAGATTGAAGCTTTCTTT. Translation gives CASRTGGNKIEAFF.